The clone carrying this TCR beta chain was seen at least ten times. Germline V gene lookup returns CDR1 LGHNA and CDR2 YNFKEQ. V trimming: 3 bases; J trimming: 4 bases; junction bases outside the gene matches: 6. The CDR3 totals 14 residues. TCRdb reprocessed the RT-PCR reads via MiXCR and lists one record per CDR3 protein. The sample carries about 700,000 distinct CDR3 sequences, 12% to 15% recorded once. V usage is TRBV4-2 and J usage is TRBJ2-7, with 7 positions matching TRBD2. The origin of this receptor is a female donor in good health, serving as a healthy control. Sequencing input: memory CD4+ T cells from blood. The CDR3: CASSQGGGGYEQYF. The CDR3, as DNA: TGTGCCAGCAGCCAGGGGGGGGGAGGATACGAGCAGTACTTC.